This entry is about one T cell receptor (beta chain). This receptor's antigen is unknown. No clone much larger than this one lies a single base away; base qualities are absent. The data are from a study of T cell repertoires in cytomegalovirus infection (dated by TCRdb to about 2019). About the study as a whole: The peptide stimulations were aimed at well-studied HLA-B-restricted epitopes as well as recently identified HLA-C-restricted CMV epitopes, whose presentation resists viral immunomodulation. Donor HLA type was relevant to the analysis, because carriage of CMV infection together with the matching HLA type was indicated by public TCR beta signatures.

The intended sense of this specimen's treatment or condition label: in vitro stimulation with specific CMV peptide epitopes to enrich CMV-specific T cells. Sequencing was carried out with an Illumina HiSeq 1500. TCRdb reworked the public reads: Q25 trimming with fastp, MiXCR clone assembly, productive beta chains retained. Every entry covers one CDR3 protein and lists the most common genes and DNA from its rows. The sample table shows some 920,000 distinct CDR3 sequences, and roughly 31% are seen once. Of the sample, over 10% is held by the ten largest clones. Beyond this particular receptor, the publication reports: In both this cohort and an independent cohort of 352 donors, the cumulative frequency of public TCR beta family members distinguished carriers of CMV infection plus the relevant HLA type. The ex vivo response was dominated by HLA-C-restricted CMV-specific TCR beta clonotypes, which also provided the single most frequent clonotype in two of eight donors.

Based on the germline V gene (reference sequence), the CDR1 and CDR2 sequences are SEHNR and FQNEAQ. From the cysteine up to the phenylalanine, the CDR3 has a length of 14 residues. The CDR3 DNA has 42 bases and is translated from base 1. V was cut back by 5 bases and J by 7 bases, leaving a gap of 15 bases between them. The receptor was isolated from a human donor in good health (CMV status not recorded). Some clones in this sample may be carry-over from other donors' samples. Here the sequenced sample was cultured CD8+ T cells from PBMCs, taken from culture after CMV antigen stimulation. The rearranged segments are TRBV7-9 and TRBJ2-1; matching of 5 bases hints at TRBD1 as the D gene. This receptor carries the CDR3 CASSLESQGNEQFF. DNA sequence: TGTGCCAGCAGCCTTGAGTCCCAGGGAAATGAGCAGTTCTTC.